Listed below are T cell receptor beta chains from one sample, sequenced in a study of cytomegalovirus exposure and HLA in healthy donors. Libraries were prepared by immunoSEQ multiplex PCR; TCRdb keeps only in-frame clonotypes and omits some of them. The data contain more than 90,000 clones, about 78% of them singletons. Sequenced material: PBMCs. The receptors derive from a woman aged 40-49 years in good health and CMV-seronegative. Each CDR3 is given with its conserved first and last residue. A D gene is named only where the DNA matches it firmly. For some rows the clone size is stated as once, few or many, or as a class when expanded; others skip it.

v_gene	d_gene	abundance	j_gene	CDR3aa	CDR3nt
TRBV27	TRBD2	NA	TRBJ2-1	CASRRAGVLSYNEQFF	TGTGCCAGCAGACGAGCGGGAGTACTCTCCTACAATGAGCAGTTCTTC
TRBV21-1	NA	NA	TRBJ1-1	CASSKDLMEVGGKNTEAFF	TGTGCCAGCAGCAAAGATCTTATGGAGGTCGGGGGTAAGAACACTGAAGCTTTCTTT
TRBV10-3	NA	NA	TRBJ2-7	CATQRDYEQYF	TGTGCCACCCAGAGGGACTACGAGCAGTACTTC
TRBV19	NA	NA	TRBJ2-4	CASNRDSSKNIQYF	TGTGCCAGCAACCGGGACTCCTCCAAAAACATTCAGTACTTC
TRBV7-9	NA	NA	TRBJ1-5	CASSPSLQGPQHF	TGTGCCAGCAGCCCCTCACTCCAGGGACCCCAGCATTTT
TRBV28	TRBD2	NA	TRBJ2-5	CASSFIGGEETQYF	TGTGCCAGCAGTTTTATCGGGGGGGAAGAGACCCAGTACTTC
TRBV29-1	NA	once	TRBJ1-1	CSVAAGINTEAFF	TGCAGCGTTGCTGCAGGGATTAACACTGAAGCTTTCTTT
TRBV19	TRBD1	NA	TRBJ2-1	CASSRGRTGRNNEQFF	TGTGCCAGTAGCCGGGGAAGGACAGGACGAAACAATGAGCAGTTCTTC
TRBV19	TRBD1	once	TRBJ1-2	CASSIALLRTGPRDYGYTF	TGTGCCAGTAGTATAGCCTTATTGAGGACAGGGCCTCGGGACTATGGCTACACCTTC
TRBV9	NA	NA	TRBJ2-7	CASTEGAGGFMDEQYF	TGTGCCAGCACCGAGGGGGCGGGAGGATTCATGGACGAGCAGTACTTC
TRBV4-2	NA	NA	TRBJ1-3	CASSQDPSAGNTIYF	TGTGCCAGCAGCCAAGACCCTTCAGCTGGAAACACCATATATTTT
TRBV5-6	NA	few	TRBJ2-1	CASSQGRGLRDEQFF	TGTGCCAGCAGCCAGGGGCGGGGGCTGAGGGATGAGCAGTTCTTC
TRBV11-2	NA	few	TRBJ1-4	CASSLERGELFF	TGTGCCAGCAGCTTAGAGCGGGGGGAACTGTTTTTT
TRBV6-4	TRBD2	NA	TRBJ2-1	CASSSTSGSVGEQFF	TGTGCCAGCAGCTCGACTAGCGGGAGCGTCGGTGAGCAGTTCTTC
TRBV9	TRBD1	NA	TRBJ1-1	CASSGQGGRTEAFF	TGTGCCAGCAGCGGACAGGGGGGGCGAACTGAAGCTTTCTTT
TRBV9	NA	NA	TRBJ2-3	CASSVGPGDTQYF	TGTGCCAGCAGCGTCGGACCGGGGGATACGCAGTATTTT
TRBV29-1	NA	once	TRBJ2-1	CSVEGLADNEQFF	TGCAGCGTTGAGGGACTGGCGGACAATGAGCAGTTCTTC
TRBV23-1	TRBD1	NA	TRBJ1-2	CASSHQMGQWDYYGYTF	TGCGCCAGCAGTCACCAAATGGGACAGTGGGATTACTATGGCTACACCTTC
TRBV19	NA	NA	TRBJ2-4	CASSPPGTFGNIQYF	TGTGCCAGTAGCCCACCCGGGACTTTCGGAAACATTCAGTACTTC
TRBV18	NA	NA	TRBJ2-1	CASSPRQLARDEQFF	TGTGCCAGCTCACCAAGGCAACTAGCTAGGGATGAGCAGTTCTTC
TRBV7-6	NA	NA	TRBJ1-2	CASSLGQQASFSDGYTF	TGTGCCAGCAGCTTAGGACAGCAGGCTTCCTTTTCGGATGGCTACACCTTC
TRBV7-2	NA	NA	TRBJ1-4	CASSLRSGGPREKLFF	TGTGCCAGCAGCCTAAGATCCGGGGGGCCACGTGAAAAACTGTTTTTT
TRBV11-2	NA	NA	TRBJ1-4	CASSSQGYTNEKLFF	TGTGCCAGCAGCTCGCAGGGTTATACTAATGAAAAACTGTTTTTT
TRBV10-3	TRBD2	few	TRBJ2-1	CAIRGLADSSYNEQFF	TGTGCCATCAGGGGACTAGCGGACAGCTCCTACAATGAGCAGTTCTTC
TRBV5-1	TRBD2	NA	TRBJ2-6	CASSLVAGPRSGANVLTF	TGCGCCAGCAGCTTGGTAGCGGGGCCCCGCTCTGGGGCCAACGTCCTGACTTTC
TRBV10-1	NA	NA	TRBJ2-4	CASSGKRELVPVCKNIQYF	TGCGCCAGCAGTGGGAAACGGGAGCTGGTCCCCGTGTGTAAAAACATTCAGTACTTC
TRBV5-1	NA	NA	TRBJ1-1	CASSEQVQDTEAFF	TGCGCCAGCAGCGAACAGGTACAAGACACTGAAGCTTTCTTT
TRBV5-1	NA	NA	TRBJ2-2	CASSSDRNTGELFF	TGCGCCAGCAGCTCAGATCGGAACACCGGGGAGCTGTTTTTT
TRBV29-1	NA	NA	TRBJ2-5	CSGAAQETQYF	TGCAGCGGAGCGGCCCAAGAGACCCAGTACTTC
TRBV6-4	TRBD2	once	TRBJ2-7	CASSVLAGSSYEQYF	TGTGCCAGCAGTGTATTAGCGGGGAGCTCCTACGAGCAGTACTTC
TRBV5-4	NA	NA	TRBJ2-7	CASSQGGSSSYEQYF	TGTGCCAGCAGCCAGGGGGGCAGCAGCTCCTACGAGCAGTACTTC
TRBV5-4	TRBD2	NA	TRBJ2-7	CASRLAGGPYEQYF	TGTGCCAGCAGACTAGCGGGAGGGCCCTACGAGCAGTACTTC
TRBV27	NA	NA	TRBJ1-6	CASGWRGFVSPLHF	TGTGCCTCGGGGTGGAGGGGATTTGTTTCACCCCTCCACTTT
TRBV5-1	NA	NA	TRBJ2-5	CASSLTPGVQETQYF	TGCGCCAGCAGCTTGACACCAGGGGTCCAAGAGACCCAGTACTTC
TRBV19	TRBD1	NA	TRBJ2-1	CASSIGTEANEQFF	TGTGCCAGTAGTATTGGGACAGAGGCTAATGAGCAGTTCTTC
TRBV2	TRBD1	NA	TRBJ1-5	CASRAGTGGWNQPQHF	TGTGCCAGCAGGGCCGGGACAGGGGGCTGGAATCAGCCCCAGCATTTT
TRBV10-3	NA	NA	TRBJ2-3	CAISASAIRADTQYF	TGTGCCATCAGTGCTAGCGCAATTCGGGCAGATACGCAGTATTTT
TRBV7-6	NA	NA	TRBJ2-1	CASSLGRSLYNEQFF	TGTGCCAGCAGCTTAGGTCGGTCACTTTACAATGAGCAGTTCTTC
TRBV6-5	NA	NA	TRBJ1-1	CASRADGKGTEAFF	TGTGCCAGCAGGGCCGACGGGAAGGGCACTGAAGCTTTCTTT
TRBV7-3	NA	NA	TRBJ1-3	CASSRTGHPGNTIYF	TGTGCCAGCAGCCGAACAGGGCATCCTGGAAACACCATATATTTT
TRBV5-8	NA	NA	TRBJ2-6	CASSFGDSGANVLTF	TGTGCCAGCAGCTTCGGAGACTCTGGGGCCAACGTCCTGACTTTC
TRBV5-6	TRBD1	few	TRBJ1-1	CASSLAGGQVDTEAFF	TGTGCCAGCAGCTTGGCCGGGGGACAGGTTGACACTGAAGCTTTCTTT
TRBV28	NA	few	TRBJ2-1	CASSLVGYNEQFF	TGTGCCAGCAGTTTAGTCGGCTACAATGAGCAGTTCTTC
TRBV7-8	NA	few	TRBJ2-7	CASSLASFYEQYF	TGTGCCAGCAGCTTAGCTTCCTTCTACGAGCAGTACTTC
TRBV6-1	TRBD2	NA	TRBJ2-5	CASSEARTSGYQETQYF	TGTGCCAGCAGTGAAGCGAGGACTAGCGGGTACCAAGAGACCCAGTACTTC
TRBV18	NA	few	TRBJ2-5	CASSPEETQYF	TGTGCCAGCTCACCCGAAGAGACCCAGTACTTC
TRBV6-1	NA	NA	TRBJ1-6	CASSGEGGLSSYNSPLHF	TGTGCCAGCAGTGGTGAGGGGGGGCTTAGCTCCTATAATTCACCCCTCCACTTT
TRBV2	NA	many	TRBJ1-5	CASNPYSGNQPQHF	TGTGCCAGCAATCCTTACTCGGGCAATCAGCCCCAGCATTTT
TRBV7-2	TRBD2	once	TRBJ2-3	CASRLAGGASTDTQYF	TGTGCCAGCAGACTAGCGGGGGGGGCTAGCACAGATACGCAGTATTTT
TRBV5-6	NA	NA	TRBJ2-3	CASSLETGTQYF	TGTGCCAGCAGCTTGGAAACCGGTACGCAGTATTTT
TRBV7-6	TRBD2	NA	TRBJ2-2	CASSLSLAGNTGELFF	TGTGCCAGCAGCTTATCCCTAGCGGGGAACACCGGGGAGCTGTTTTTT
TRBV5-1	NA	NA	TRBJ2-7	CASSLAGFRGEQYF	TGCGCCAGCAGCTTGGCAGGCTTTAGGGGCGAGCAGTACTTC
TRBV20-1	NA	NA	TRBJ1-2	CSVGVTRGYTF	TGCAGTGTTGGGGTTACTAGAGGCTACACCTTC
TRBV25-1	NA	NA	TRBJ1-4	CASSAQGKLFF	TGTGCCAGCAGTGCACAGGGAAAACTGTTTTTT